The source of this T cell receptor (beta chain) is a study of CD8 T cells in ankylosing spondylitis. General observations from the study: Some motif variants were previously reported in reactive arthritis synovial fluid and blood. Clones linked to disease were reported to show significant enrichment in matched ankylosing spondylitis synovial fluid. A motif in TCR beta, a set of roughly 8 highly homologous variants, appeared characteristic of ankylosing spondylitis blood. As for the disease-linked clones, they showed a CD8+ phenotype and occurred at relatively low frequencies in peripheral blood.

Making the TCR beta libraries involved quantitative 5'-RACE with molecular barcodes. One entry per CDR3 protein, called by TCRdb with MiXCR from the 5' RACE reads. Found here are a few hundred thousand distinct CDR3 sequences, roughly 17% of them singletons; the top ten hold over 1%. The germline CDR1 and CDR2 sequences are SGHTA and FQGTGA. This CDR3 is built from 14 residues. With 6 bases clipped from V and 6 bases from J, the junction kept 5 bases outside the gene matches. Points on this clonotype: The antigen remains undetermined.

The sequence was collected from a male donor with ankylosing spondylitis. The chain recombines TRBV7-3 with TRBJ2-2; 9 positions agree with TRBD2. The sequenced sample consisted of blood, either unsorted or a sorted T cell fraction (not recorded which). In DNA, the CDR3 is TGTGCCAGCAGGCGGGGGGGGTTCGCCGGGGAGCTGTTTTTT. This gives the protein CASRRGGFAGELFF.